Described below is a single T cell receptor (beta chain) sequence and its context. What it binds is not known. Assay: immunoSEQ multiplex PCR; the TCRdb copy retains only in-frame clones and omits some. The profile shows 950 to 1,300 clones, about 60% of them singletons. These data originate in a study of CD4 T cells in lung cancer. Study-wide background: Neoantigen-specific CD4+ T-cell clones and TCRs were isolated from blood. Patients had adenocarcinoma or squamous carcinoma and were aged 60 to 69. Before giving blood, patients had received treatments including platinum chemotherapy, some also nivolumab or pembrolizumab.

Findings of the study overall: Some blood responses might reflect in vitro priming of naive T cells.

Lymphocytes from approximately 6-12 tumor fragments were cultured for 30 to 45 days with 6,000 U/mL IL2. Germline V gene sequence: CDR1 SGHRS, CDR2 YFSETQ. The CDR3 sequence is 14 residues long. The germline V and J ends were trimmed by 3 bases and 1 base, with 10 bases remaining between them. The sample was cultured cells derived from lung. The chain has TRBV5-1 and TRBJ1-1; TRBD1 is a possible D gene (6 bases). This clonotype was sampled from a woman between 55 and 75 years old with non-small cell lung cancer. CDR3 coding DNA: TGCGCCAGCAGCTCCGGACAGCCGAACACTGAAGCTTTCTTT. This gives the protein CASSSGQPNTEAFF.